The 13 T cell receptor beta chains below were found in one sample sequenced in a study of blood T cell repertoires in COVID-19. Libraries were prepared by immunoSEQ multiplex PCR; TCRdb keeps only in-frame clonotypes and omits some of them. The sample yields around 700,000 clones, over 80% seen once. The sample was peripheral blood. Every receptor here comes from a woman between 18 and 29 years old with acute or convalescent COVID-19.

The chain employs TRBV6-5 and TRBJ2-5; TRBD1 matches at 7 bases. This CDR3 region has 13 residues. The V gene end was trimmed by 10 bases and the J gene end by 2 bases; junction bases not matched to a gene: 7. Germline-derived CDR1 and CDR2 are MNHEY and SVGAGI. The CDR3 spells CATGTAFQETQYF. The DNA for the CDR3 is TGTGCCACGGGGACAGCCTTTCAAGAGACCCAGTACTTC.

The genes are TRBV21-1 and TRBJ2-5; the table gives TRBD2 as D, unverified against the DNA. TRBV21-1 is flagged as a pseudogene. CDR3 length equals 18 residues. The DNA for the CDR3 is TGTGCCAGCCGGAACTGTCCTCGGGTGGCGGGGACCCAAGAGACCCAGTACTTC. This gives the protein CASRNCPRVAGTQETQYF.

The V call is TRBV5-1, the J call TRBJ1-2; D is possibly TRBD1 (5 bases). CDR3 length equals 14 residues. Trimming left V 5 bases short and J 2 bases short, with 13 bases between. Germline CDR1 SGHRS, CDR2 YFSETQ. The CDR3 here is CASSRPGINYGYTF. DNA of the CDR3: TGCGCCAGCAGTCGCCCAGGGATCAACTATGGCTACACCTTC.

This sequence joins TRBV7-3 and TRBJ2-1, with a tentative D call TRBD1 (6 bases). V dropped 5 bases and J dropped 7 bases, with 15 bases sitting between them. Germline lookup yields CDR1 SGHTA and CDR2 FQGTGA. The CDR3 has 14 residues. CDR3 protein: CASSTQGTVNEQFF. DNA of the CDR3: TGTGCCAGCAGCACTCAGGGGACGGTTAATGAGCAGTTCTTC.

The chain employs TRBV19 and TRBJ1-2; perhaps TRBD1 as D (6 bases). The germline CDR1 and CDR2 sequences are LNHDA and SQIVND (reference sequence). The CDR3 spans 12 residues. V lost 6 bases and J 5 bases, leaving 10 bases between the germline ends. Written as DNA, the CDR3 is TGTGCCAGTAGCGTCGACAGGTATGGCTACACCTTC. Its protein product is CASSVDRYGYTF.

The chain recombines TRBV18 with TRBJ2-7; D possibly corresponds to TRBD1 (6 bases). The germline CDR1 and CDR2 sequences are KGHSH and LQKENI. CDR3 length equals 13 residues. V was pared by 2 bases and J by 7 bases, with 12 bases between. The chain's CDR3 is CASSPGGRGEQYF. CDR3 sequence (DNA): TGTGCCAGCTCACCAGGGGGCCGCGGTGAGCAGTACTTC.

The chain couples TRBV30 to TRBJ1-5; 7 nucleotides match TRBD1. V lost 1 base, J lost 4 bases, and 4 bases stayed unmatched. Germline CDR1 and CDR2: GTSNPN and SVGIG (reference sequence). The CDR3 covers 14 residues. CDR3 bases: TGTGCCTGGAGTGGGGACAGCCATAATCAGCCCCAGCATTTT. Its translation is CAWSGDSHNQPQHF.

This clone has just a few counts. CDR3 residues: CASSPGSWGPGNTIYF. Here the CDR3 DNA reads TGTGCCAGCTCACCGGGGTCGTGGGGGCCCGGAAACACCATATATTTT. This chain links TRBV18 with TRBJ1-3; TRBD1 is a possible D gene (6 bases). This CDR3 is 16 amino acids long. V gave up 3 bases and J gave up 4 bases, with 16 bases separating them. Germline V gene sequence: CDR1 KGHSH, CDR2 LQKENI.

The chain combines TRBV19 with TRBJ1-2; maybe TRBD1 (5 bases). The CDR3 runs 14 residues. CDR1 and CDR2 from the germline V gene are LNHDA and SQIVND (reference sequence). V dropped 7 bases and J dropped 8 bases, with 20 bases sitting between them. The CDR3 DNA sequence: TGTGCCAGTACCCCAGGCCAGGGTACTTGGGGCTACACCTTC. Translation gives CASTPGQGTWGYTF.

This rearrangement joins TRBV4-1 to TRBJ1-5; TRBD1 agrees at 9 bases. Germline V gene data show CDR1 as MGHRA and CDR2 as YSYEKL. The CDR3 loop spans 15 amino acids. The ends lost 2 bases at V and 3 bases at J; junction bases unmatched: 2. The CDR3 DNA reads TGCGCCAGCAGCCAAACAGGGGGCATCAATCAGCCCCAGCATTTT. Protein sequence: CASSQTGGINQPQHF.

The V call is TRBV4-1, the J call TRBJ1-6; the match to TRBD1 covers 8 bases. Trimming cost V 8 bases and J 7 bases; bases outside gene matches: 10. The CDR3 has 15 residues. Germline V gene lookup returns CDR1 MGHRA and CDR2 YSYEKL. The CDR3 DNA is TGCGCCAGCCGCGAAGGCAGGGGGCGAAATTCACCCCTCCACTTT. It codes for CASREGRGRNSPLHF.

The chain uses TRBV5-5 and TRBJ1-1; D not certain. The CDR3 covers 15 residues. Trimming took off 4 bases at V and 1 base at J, with 14 bases between the two ends. From germline, CDR1 is SGHKS and CDR2 YYEKEE (reference sequence). The CDR3 DNA reads TGTGCCAGCAGCCCCCTGGGCGCGGGGAACACTGAAGCTTTCTTT. This translates into CASSPLGAGNTEAFF. The full variable domain, in which reference TRBV5-5 and TRBJ1-1 provide the parts outside the CDR3, is DAGVTQSPTHLIKTRGQQVTLRCSPISGHKSVSWYQQVLGQGPQFIFQYYEKEERGRGNFPDRFSARQFPNYSSELNVNALLLGDSALYLCASSPLGAGNTEAFFGQGTRLTVV.

The chain uses TRBV5-1 and TRBJ2-4, with 7 bases identical to TRBD1. The J segment lost 8 bases and the V segment lost 2 bases, leaving 4 bases of the junction unmatched. The CDR3 has 13 amino acids. Germline CDR1 SGHRS, CDR2 YFSETQ. CDR3 residues: CASSFRDRDIQYF. Here the CDR3 DNA reads TGCGCCAGCAGCTTTAGAGACAGGGACATTCAGTACTTC.